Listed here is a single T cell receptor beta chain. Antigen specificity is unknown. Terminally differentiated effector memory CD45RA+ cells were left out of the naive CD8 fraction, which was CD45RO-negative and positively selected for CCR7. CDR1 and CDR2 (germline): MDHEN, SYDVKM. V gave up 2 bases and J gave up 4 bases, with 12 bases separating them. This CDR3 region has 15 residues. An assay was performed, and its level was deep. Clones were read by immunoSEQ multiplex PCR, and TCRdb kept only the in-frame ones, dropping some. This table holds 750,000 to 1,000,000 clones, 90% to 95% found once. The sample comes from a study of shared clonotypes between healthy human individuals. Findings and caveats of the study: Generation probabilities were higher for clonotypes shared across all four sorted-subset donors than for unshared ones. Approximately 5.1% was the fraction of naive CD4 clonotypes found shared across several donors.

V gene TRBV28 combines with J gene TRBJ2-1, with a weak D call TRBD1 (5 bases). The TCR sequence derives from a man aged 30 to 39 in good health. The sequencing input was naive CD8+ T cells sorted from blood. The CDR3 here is CASSLGRVRYNEQFF. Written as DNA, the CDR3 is TGTGCCAGCAGTTTAGGCAGGGTGAGGTACAATGAGCAGTTCTTC.